A single sample gave rise to the 11 T cell receptor beta chains below, sequenced in a study of blood T cell repertoires in COVID-19. Clones were sequenced by immunoSEQ multiplex PCR, and TCRdb holds only the in-frame ones, with some missing. The data contain about 330,000 clones, roughly 90% of them singletons. Sequences were obtained from peripheral blood. The receptors stem from a man aged 25 to 40 with COVID-19, enrolled during active disease.

CDR3 sequence: CASSGAGGLTYNEQFF. In nucleotides, the CDR3 is TGTGCCAGCAGCGGGGCGGGAGGTCTAACATACAATGAGCAGTTCTTC. The chain carries TRBV5-6 and TRBJ2-1, with 8 bases that match TRBD2. The CDR3 has 16 amino acids. Germline V CDR1 and CDR2: SGHDT, YYEEEE. The V segment lost 4 bases and the J segment 4 bases; nucleotides outside the gene matches: 10.

CDR3 protein: CASSVYSGTGAYNEQFF. The CDR3 coding sequence is TGTGCCAGTAGTGTTTACTCCGGGACAGGAGCCTACAATGAGCAGTTCTTC. The J gene is TRBJ2-1, the V gene TRBV19; TRBD1 matches at 8 bases. The CDR3 spans 17 residues. After removal of 5 bases from V and 2 bases from J, the junction contained 11 bases not matched to a gene. Per germline, CDR1 LNHDA and CDR2 SQIVND (reference sequence).

The rearrangement uses TRBV29-1 and TRBJ2-7; D remains ambiguous. In germline, CDR1 is SQVTM, CDR2 ANQGSEA. The CDR3 spans 14 residues. V lost 5 bases and J lost 3, with 17 bases in between. The CDR3 here is CSVQGTDTFYEQYF. For the CDR3, the DNA is TGCAGCGTTCAAGGCACAGACACCTTCTACGAGCAGTACTTC.

In this sample, this clone turned up once. The chain combines TRBV6-1 with TRBJ2-7; TRBD2 matches at 8 bases. Trimming removed 4 bases from V and 1 base from J; junction bases left unmatched: 9. Germline V gene lookup returns CDR1 MNHNS and CDR2 SASEGT. The CDR3 contains 16 residues. The CDR3 nucleotides are TGTGCCAGCAGTGCCCGCCGGGGGGGGTGGTCCTACGAGCAGTACTTC. Residues: CASSARRGGWSYEQYF.

This chain links TRBV6-6 with TRBJ1-5; D is uncertain. This CDR3 comprises 11 residues. V was cut by 5 bases and J by 9 bases, with 8 bases left in between. CDR1 is MNHNY and CDR2 is SVGAGI in the germline V gene (reference sequence). CDR3 in amino acids: CASSPTGPQHF. In nucleotides, the CDR3 is TGTGCCAGCAGTCCAACCGGGCCCCAGCATTTT.

This clone was seen a single time. This rearrangement joins TRBV7-2 to TRBJ1-5; 7 nucleotides match TRBD1. The CDR3 is 16 amino acids. J lost 4 bases, V lost 2 bases, and 8 bases had no gene match. Germline V gives CDR1 SGHTA, CDR2 FQGNSA. CDR3 in DNA: TGTGCCAGCAGCTTAACGAGGACAGGACCTAATCAGCCCCAGCATTTT. Translating it yields CASSLTRTGPNQPQHF.

The V call is TRBV27, the J call TRBJ1-2, with 9 bases identical to TRBD1. CDR3 length: 14 residues. The germline gives CDR1 MNHEY, CDR2 SMNVEV (reference sequence). J gave up 4 bases and V 6 bases, and 6 bases lay outside the gene matches. The CDR3 bases are TGTGCCAGCAGCCGGGACAGGGATACCTATGGCTACACCTTC. Residues: CASSRDRDTYGYTF.

This chain connects TRBV10-3 to TRBJ2-6, with unresolved D. Per the germline V gene, CDR1 is ENHRY and CDR2 is SYGVKD. The CDR3 is 18 residues long. The V end lost 2 bases, the J end lost 1 base, and 15 bases lay between the germline ends. CDR3 DNA sequence: TGTGCCATCAGTGAGGCGCGAGTGCCCGGGTCTGGGGCCAACGTCCTGACTTTC. Amino acids: CAISEARVPGSGANVLTF.

Turning to this clone: The same CDR3 arises from other DNA sequences in this sample as well. The chain couples TRBV18 to TRBJ1-1; a weak D match, TRBD1 (5 bases). The CDR3 is made up of 14 amino acids. Germline V lookup: CDR1 KGHSH, CDR2 LQKENI. Trimming removed 5 bases at V and 0 bases at J, with 10 bases between. The CDR3 coding sequence is TGTGCCAGCTCAGGGGGGACGGTGAACACTGAAGCTTTCTTT. It codes for CASSGGTVNTEAFF.

The V call is TRBV6-5, the J call TRBJ1-5; 7 nucleotides match TRBD1. J was trimmed by 2 bases and V by 4 bases; bases with no gene match: 8. This CDR3 is 16 amino acids long. Germline V CDR1 and CDR2: MNHEY, SVGAGI. DNA for the CDR3: TGTGCCAGCAGTTCCACAGGGGTTCGCGGCAATCAGCCCCAGCATTTT. It is translated as CASSSTGVRGNQPQHF.

This chain uses TRBV15 with TRBJ2-5, with a tentative D call TRBD1 (5 bases). Trimming stripped 1 base from V and 5 bases from J, with 11 bases between. CDR3 length: 14 amino acids. Germline CDR1 reads LNHNV; CDR2 reads YYDKDF (reference sequence). The CDR3 DNA reads as TGTGCCACCAGCAGAGTTAGGGGATGGGAGACCCAGTACTTC. Translated: CATSRVRGWETQYF.